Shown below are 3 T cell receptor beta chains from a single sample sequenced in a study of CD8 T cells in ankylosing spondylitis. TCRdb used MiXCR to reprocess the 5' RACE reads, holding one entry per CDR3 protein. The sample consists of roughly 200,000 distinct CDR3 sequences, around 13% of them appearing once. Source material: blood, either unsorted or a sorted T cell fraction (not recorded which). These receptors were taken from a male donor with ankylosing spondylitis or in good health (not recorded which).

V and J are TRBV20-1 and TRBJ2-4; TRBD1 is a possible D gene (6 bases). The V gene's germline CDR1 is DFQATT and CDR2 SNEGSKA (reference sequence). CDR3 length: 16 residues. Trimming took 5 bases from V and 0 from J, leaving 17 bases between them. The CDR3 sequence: CSAVDRPGIAKNIQYF. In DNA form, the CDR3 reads TGCAGTGCTGTAGACAGGCCCGGAATAGCCAAAAACATTCAGTACTTC.

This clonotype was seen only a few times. The DNA for the CDR3 is TGTGCCAGCAGCCTCATAGCCTTCAGCACAGATACGCAGTATTTT. It encodes CASSLIAFSTDTQYF. V is TRBV9 and J is TRBJ2-3; no clear D gene. Trimming cost V 4 bases and J 0 bases, with 12 bases left between them. CDR1 and CDR2 from the germline V gene are SGDLS and YYNGEE. This CDR3 is built from 15 residues.

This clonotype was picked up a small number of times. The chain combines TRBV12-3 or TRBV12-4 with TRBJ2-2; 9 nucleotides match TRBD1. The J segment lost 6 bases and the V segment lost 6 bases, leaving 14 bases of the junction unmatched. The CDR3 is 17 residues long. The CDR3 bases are TGTGCCAGCAGCTCCCCGGGACAGGGTCGGATCTCCGGGGAGCTGTTTTTT. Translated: CASSSPGQGRISGELFF.